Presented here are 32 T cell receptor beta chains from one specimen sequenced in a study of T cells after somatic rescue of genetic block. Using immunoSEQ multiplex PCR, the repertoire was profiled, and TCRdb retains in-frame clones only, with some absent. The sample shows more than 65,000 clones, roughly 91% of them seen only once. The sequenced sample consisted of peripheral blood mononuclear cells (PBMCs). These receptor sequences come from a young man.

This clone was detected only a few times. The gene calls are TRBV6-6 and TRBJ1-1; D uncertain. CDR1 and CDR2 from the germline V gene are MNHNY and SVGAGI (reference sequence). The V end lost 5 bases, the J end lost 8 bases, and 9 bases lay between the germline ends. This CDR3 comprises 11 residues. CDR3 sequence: CASSTQTEAFF. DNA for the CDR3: TGTGCCAGCAGTACCCAGACCGAAGCTTTCTTT.

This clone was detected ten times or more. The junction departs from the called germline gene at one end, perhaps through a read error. The DNA of the CDR3 is TGTGCCAGCACCTCCGGACAGCTCCAGCATTTT. Translating gives CASTSGQLQHF. The rearrangement uses TRBV6-1 and TRBJ1-5; weak D call: TRBD1 (6 bases). CDR1 is MNHNS, CDR2 SASEGT, per germline. The CDR3 has 11 residues.

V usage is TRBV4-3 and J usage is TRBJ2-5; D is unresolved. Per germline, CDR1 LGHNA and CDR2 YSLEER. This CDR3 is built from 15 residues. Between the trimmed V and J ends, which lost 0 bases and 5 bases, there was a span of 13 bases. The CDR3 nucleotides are TGCGCCAGCAGCCAAGACGGGTATAGGGTCGAGACCCAGTACTTC. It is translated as CASSQDGYRVETQYF.

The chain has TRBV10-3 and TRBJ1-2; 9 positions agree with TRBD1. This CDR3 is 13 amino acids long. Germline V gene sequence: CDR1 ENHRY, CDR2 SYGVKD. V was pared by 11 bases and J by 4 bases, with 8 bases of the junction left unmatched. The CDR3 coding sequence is TGTGCCGTCTCCCGGGACAGGGTCTATGGCTACACCTTC. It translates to CAVSRDRVYGYTF.

The DNA of the CDR3 is TGCGCCAGCAGCCGACAGGGGGAGATGAACACTGAAGCTTTCTTT. Its translation: CASSRQGEMNTEAFF. V gene TRBV5-1 combines with J gene TRBJ1-1; TRBD1 matches 9 bases. Per germline, CDR1 SGHRS and CDR2 YFSETQ. The CDR3 is made up of 15 amino acids. Unmatched junction bases numbered 4, after V lost 4 bases and J lost 0 bases.

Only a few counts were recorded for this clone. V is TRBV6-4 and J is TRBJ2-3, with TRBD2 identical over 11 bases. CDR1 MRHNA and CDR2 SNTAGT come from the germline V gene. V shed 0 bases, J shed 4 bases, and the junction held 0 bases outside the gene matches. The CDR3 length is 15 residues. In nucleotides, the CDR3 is TGTGCCAGCAGTGACTCTAGCGGGGGGGCAGATACGCAGTATTTT. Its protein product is CASSDSSGGADTQYF.

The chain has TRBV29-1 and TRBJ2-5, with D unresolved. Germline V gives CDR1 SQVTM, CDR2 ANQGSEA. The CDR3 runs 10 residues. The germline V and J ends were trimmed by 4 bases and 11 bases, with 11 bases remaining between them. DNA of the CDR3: TGCAGCGTTGGAGACGCTGAACAGTACTTC. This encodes CSVGDAEQYF.

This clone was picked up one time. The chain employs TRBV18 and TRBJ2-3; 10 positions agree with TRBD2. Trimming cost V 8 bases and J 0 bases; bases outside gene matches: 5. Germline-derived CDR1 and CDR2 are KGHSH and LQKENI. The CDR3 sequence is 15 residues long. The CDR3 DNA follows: TGTGCCAGCCACTGGACTAGCGGTAGCACAGATACGCAGTATTTT. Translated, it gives CASHWTSGSTDTQYF.

CDR3 in amino acids: CASSTGQGPHPQMYF. The CDR3 DNA reads as TGTGCCAGCAGCACGGGACAGGGCCCACATCCCCAGATGTACTTC. The genes are TRBV14 and TRBJ2-7; 9 bases fit TRBD1. Germline lookup yields CDR1 SGHDN and CDR2 FVKESK. The CDR3 has 15 residues. Trimming removed 5 bases from V and 12 bases from J; junction bases left unmatched: 17. Using reference TRBV14 and TRBJ2-7 for the parts outside the CDR3, the full variable domain is EAGVTQFPSHSVIEKGQTVTLRCDPISGHDNLYWYRRVMGKEIKFLLHFVKESKQDESGMPNNRFLAERTGGTYSTLKVQPAELEDSGVYFCASSTGQGPHPQMYFGPGTRLTVT.

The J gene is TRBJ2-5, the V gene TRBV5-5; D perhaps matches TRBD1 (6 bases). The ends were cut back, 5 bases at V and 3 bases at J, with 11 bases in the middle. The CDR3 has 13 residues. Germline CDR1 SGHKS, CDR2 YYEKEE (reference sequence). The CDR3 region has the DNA TGTGCCAGCAGTCCACAGGGAGAAGAGACCCAGTACTTC. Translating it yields CASSPQGEETQYF.

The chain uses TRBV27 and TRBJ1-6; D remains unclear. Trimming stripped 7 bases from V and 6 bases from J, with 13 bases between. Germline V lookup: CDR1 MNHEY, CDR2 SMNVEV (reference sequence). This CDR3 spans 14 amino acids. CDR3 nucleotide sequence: TGTGCCAGCAACCTGGGAGGGTTTAATTCACCCCTCCACTTT. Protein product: CASNLGGFNSPLHF.

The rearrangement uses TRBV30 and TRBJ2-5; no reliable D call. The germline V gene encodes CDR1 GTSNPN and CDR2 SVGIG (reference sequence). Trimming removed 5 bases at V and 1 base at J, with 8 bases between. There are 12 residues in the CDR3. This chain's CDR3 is CAWGPSQETQYF. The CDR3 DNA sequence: TGTGCCTGGGGGCCCTCCCAAGAGACCCAGTACTTC.

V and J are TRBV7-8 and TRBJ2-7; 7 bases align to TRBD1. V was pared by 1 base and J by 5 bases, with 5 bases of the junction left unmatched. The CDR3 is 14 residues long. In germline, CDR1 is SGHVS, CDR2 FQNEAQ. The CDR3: CASSLGQGVHEQYF. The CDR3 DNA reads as TGTGCCAGCAGCTTAGGGCAGGGGGTCCACGAGCAGTACTTC. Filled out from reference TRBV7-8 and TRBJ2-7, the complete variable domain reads GAGVSQSPRYKVAKRGQDVALRCDPISGHVSLFWYQQALGQGPEFLTYFQNEAQLDKSGLPSDRFFAERPEGSVSTLKIQRTQQEDSAVYLCASSLGQGVHEQYFGPGTRLTVT.

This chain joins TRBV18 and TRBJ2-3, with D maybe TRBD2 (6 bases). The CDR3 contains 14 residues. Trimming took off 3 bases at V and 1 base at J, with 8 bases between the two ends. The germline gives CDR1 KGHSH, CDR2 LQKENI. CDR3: CASSPTSGTDTQYF. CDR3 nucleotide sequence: TGTGCCAGCTCACCGACTAGTGGCACAGATACGCAGTATTTT.

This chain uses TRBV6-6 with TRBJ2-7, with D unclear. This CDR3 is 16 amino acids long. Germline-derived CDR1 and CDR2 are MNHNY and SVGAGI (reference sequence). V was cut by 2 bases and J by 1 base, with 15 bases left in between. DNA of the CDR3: TGTGCCAGCAGTTACGGAAGTAACAAGGCGTCCTACGAGCAGTACTTC. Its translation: CASSYGSNKASYEQYF.

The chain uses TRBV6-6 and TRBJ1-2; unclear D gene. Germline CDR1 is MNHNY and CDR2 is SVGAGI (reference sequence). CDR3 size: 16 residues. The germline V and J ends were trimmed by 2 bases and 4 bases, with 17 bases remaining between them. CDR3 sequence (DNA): TGTGCCAGCAGTTACACCGACGGGAGGACGGGCTATGGCTACACCTTC. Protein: CASSYTDGRTGYGYTF.

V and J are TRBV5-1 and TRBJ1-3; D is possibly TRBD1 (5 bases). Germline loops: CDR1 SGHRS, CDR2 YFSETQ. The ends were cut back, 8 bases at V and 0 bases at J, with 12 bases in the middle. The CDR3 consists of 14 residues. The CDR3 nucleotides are TGCGCCAGTTGCTCTGGGGGCTCTGGAAACACCATATATTTT. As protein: CASCSGGSGNTIYF.

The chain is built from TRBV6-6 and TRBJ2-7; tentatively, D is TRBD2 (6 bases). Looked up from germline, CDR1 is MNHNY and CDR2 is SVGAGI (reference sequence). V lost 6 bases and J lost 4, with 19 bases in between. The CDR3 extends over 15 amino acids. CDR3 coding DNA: TGTGCCAGCAGCCCACCGGGAGTCCCACTATACGAGCAGTACTTC. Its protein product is CASSPPGVPLYEQYF.

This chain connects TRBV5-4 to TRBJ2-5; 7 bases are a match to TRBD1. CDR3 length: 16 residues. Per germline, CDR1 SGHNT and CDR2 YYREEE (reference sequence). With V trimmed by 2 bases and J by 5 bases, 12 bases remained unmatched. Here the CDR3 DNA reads TGTGCCAGCAGCTTTGGAGAGGGGGCGGTGCGGGAGACCCAGTACTTC. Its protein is CASSFGEGAVRETQYF.

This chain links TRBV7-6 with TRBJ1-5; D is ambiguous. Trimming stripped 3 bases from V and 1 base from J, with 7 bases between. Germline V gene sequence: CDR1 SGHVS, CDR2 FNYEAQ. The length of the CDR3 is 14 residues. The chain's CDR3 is CASSLLGSNQPQHF. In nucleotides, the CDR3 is TGTGCCAGCAGCTTGCTCGGGAGCAATCAGCCCCAGCATTTT.

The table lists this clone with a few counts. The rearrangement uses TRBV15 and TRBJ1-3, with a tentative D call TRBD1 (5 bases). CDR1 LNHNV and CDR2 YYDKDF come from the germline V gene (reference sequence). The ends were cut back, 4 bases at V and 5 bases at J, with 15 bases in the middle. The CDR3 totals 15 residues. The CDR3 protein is CATSMEAGRRNTIYF. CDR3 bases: TGTGCCACCAGCATGGAGGCAGGGAGGAGAAACACCATATATTTT.

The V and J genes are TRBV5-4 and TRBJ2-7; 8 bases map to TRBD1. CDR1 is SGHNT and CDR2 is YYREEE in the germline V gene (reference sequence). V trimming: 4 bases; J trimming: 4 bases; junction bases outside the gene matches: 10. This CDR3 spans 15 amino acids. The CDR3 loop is CASSPSGGEMYEQYF. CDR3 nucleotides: TGTGCCAGCAGCCCCTCAGGGGGCGAGATGTACGAGCAGTACTTC.

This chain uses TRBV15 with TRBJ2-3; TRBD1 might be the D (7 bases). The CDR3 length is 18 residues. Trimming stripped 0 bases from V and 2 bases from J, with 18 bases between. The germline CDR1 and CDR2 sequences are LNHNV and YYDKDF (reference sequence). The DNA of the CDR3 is TGTGCCACCAGCAGAGAGGGGGCAGGGGGAGGTATCACAGATACGCAGTATTTT. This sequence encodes CATSREGAGGGITDTQYF.

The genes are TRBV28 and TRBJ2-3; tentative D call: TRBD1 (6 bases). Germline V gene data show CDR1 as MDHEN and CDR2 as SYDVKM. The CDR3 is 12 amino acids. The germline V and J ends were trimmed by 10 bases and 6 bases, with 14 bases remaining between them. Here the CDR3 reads CATKRGTDTQYF. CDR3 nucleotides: TGTGCCACCAAAAGGGGGACGGATACGCAGTATTTT.

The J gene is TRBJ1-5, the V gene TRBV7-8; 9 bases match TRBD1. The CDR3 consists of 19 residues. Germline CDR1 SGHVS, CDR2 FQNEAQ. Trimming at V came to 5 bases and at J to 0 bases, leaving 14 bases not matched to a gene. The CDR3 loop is CASSTSIGQGRSSNQPQHF. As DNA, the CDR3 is TGTGCCAGCAGCACGTCAATAGGACAGGGGAGAAGTAGCAATCAGCCCCAGCATTTT.

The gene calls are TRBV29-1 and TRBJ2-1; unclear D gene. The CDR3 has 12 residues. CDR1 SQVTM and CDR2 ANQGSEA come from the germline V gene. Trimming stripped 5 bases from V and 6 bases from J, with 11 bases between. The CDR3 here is CSVLTPGNEQFF. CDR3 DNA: TGCAGCGTTCTGACCCCGGGCAATGAGCAGTTCTTC.

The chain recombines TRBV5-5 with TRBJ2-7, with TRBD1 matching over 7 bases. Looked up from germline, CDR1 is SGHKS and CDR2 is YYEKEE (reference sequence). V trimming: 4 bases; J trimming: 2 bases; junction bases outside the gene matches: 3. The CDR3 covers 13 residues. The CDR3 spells CASSVGQPYEQYF. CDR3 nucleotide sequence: TGTGCCAGCAGCGTGGGACAGCCCTACGAGCAGTACTTC.

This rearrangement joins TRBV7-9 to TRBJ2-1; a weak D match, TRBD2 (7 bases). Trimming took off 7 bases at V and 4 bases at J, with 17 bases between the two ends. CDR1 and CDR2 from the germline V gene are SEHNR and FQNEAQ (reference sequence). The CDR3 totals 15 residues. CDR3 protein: CASTLRGGGYNEQFF. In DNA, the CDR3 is TGTGCCAGCACCCTTAGGGGGGGTGGGTACAATGAGCAGTTCTTC.

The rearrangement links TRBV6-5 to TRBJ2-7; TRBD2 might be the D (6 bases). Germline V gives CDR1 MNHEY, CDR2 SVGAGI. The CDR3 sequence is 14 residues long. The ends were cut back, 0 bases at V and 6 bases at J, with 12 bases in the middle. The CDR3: CASSYSGGRSEQYF. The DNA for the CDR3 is TGTGCCAGCAGTTACTCCGGGGGTAGGAGCGAGCAGTACTTC.

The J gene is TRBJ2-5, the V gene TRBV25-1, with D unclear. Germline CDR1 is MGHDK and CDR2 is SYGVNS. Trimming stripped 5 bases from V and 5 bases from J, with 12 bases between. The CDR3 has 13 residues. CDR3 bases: TGTGCCAGCAGTCTGCCAGTACTGGAGACCCAGTACTTC. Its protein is CASSLPVLETQYF.

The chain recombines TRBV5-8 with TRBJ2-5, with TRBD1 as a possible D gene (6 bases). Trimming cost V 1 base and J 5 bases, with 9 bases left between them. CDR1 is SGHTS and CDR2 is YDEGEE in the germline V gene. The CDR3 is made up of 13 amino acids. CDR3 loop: CASSLSQGETQYF. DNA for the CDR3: TGTGCCAGCAGCTTGAGCCAGGGGGAGACCCAGTACTTC. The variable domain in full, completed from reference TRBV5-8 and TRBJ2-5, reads EAGVTQSPTHLIKTRGQQATLRCSPISGHTSVYWYQQALGLGLQFLLWYDEGEERNRGNFPPRFSGRQFPNYSSELNVNALELEDSALYLCASSLSQGETQYFGPGTRLLVL.

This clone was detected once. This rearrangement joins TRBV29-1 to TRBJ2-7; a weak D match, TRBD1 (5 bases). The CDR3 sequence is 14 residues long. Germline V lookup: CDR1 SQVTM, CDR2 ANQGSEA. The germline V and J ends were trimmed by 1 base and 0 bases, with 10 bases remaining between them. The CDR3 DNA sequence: TGCAGCGTTGAAGTGGACACAGACTCCTACGAGCAGTACTTC. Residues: CSVEVDTDSYEQYF.